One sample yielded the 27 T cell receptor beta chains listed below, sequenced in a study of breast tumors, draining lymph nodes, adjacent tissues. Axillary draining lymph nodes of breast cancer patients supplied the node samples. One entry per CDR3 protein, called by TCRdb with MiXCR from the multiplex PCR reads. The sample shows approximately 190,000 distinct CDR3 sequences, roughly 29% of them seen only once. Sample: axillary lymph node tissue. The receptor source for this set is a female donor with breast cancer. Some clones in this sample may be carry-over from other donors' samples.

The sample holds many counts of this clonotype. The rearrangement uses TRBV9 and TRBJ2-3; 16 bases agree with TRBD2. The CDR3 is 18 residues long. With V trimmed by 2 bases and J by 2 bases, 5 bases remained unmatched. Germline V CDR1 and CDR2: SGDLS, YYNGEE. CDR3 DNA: TGTGCCAGCAGCGTCGGGACTAGCGGGAGGGCCCTCACAGATACGCAGTATTTT. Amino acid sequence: CASSVGTSGRALTDTQYF.

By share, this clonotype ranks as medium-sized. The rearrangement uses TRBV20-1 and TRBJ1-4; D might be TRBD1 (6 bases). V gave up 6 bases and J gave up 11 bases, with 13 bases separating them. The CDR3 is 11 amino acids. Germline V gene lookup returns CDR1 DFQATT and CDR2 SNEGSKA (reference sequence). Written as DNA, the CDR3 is TGCAGTGCAGGGTACAGGGACAAACTGTTTTTT. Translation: CSAGYRDKLFF.

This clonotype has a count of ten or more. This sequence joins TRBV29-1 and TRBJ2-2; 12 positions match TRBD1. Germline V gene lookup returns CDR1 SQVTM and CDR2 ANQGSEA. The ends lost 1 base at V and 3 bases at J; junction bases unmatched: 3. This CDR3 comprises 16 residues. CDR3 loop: CSVEVGDRGHTGELFF. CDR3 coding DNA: TGCAGCGTTGAAGTTGGGGACAGGGGGCACACCGGGGAGCTGTTTTTT.

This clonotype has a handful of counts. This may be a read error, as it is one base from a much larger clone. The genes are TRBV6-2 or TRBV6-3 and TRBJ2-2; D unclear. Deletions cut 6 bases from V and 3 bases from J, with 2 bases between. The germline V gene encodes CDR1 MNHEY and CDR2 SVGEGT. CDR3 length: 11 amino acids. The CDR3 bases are TGTGCCAGCAGCCACACCGGGGAGCTGTTTTTT. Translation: CASSHTGELFF.

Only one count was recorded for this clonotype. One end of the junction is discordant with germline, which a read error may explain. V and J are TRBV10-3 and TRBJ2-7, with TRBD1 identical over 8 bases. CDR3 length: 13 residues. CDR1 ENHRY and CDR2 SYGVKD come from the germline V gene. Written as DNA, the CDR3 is TGTGCCAGCAGTTCCGGGACAGGCTACGAGCAGTACTTC. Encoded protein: CASSSGTGYEQYF.

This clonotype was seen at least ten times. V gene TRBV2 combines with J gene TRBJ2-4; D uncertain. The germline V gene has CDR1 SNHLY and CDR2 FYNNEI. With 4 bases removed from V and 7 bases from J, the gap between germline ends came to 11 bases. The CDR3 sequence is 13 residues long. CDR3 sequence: CASSGTLGNIQYF. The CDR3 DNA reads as TGTGCCAGCAGTGGGACGCTGGGGAACATTCAGTACTTC.

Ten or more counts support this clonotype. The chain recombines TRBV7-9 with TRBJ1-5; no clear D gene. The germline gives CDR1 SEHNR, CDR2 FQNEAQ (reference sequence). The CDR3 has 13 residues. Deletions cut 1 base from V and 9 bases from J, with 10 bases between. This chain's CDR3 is CASSLGDASPQHF. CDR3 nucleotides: TGTGCCAGCAGCTTAGGTGACGCCTCGCCCCAGCATTTT.

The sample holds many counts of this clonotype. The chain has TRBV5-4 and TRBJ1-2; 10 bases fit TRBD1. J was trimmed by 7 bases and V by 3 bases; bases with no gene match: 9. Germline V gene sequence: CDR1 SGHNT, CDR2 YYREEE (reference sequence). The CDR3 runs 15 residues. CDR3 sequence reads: CASSWRDRGRRGYTF. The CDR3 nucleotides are TGTGCCAGCAGCTGGAGGGACAGGGGACGTCGTGGCTACACCTTC.

This chain's CDR3 is CSARDLSGGAIHF. The CDR3 nucleotides are TGCAGTGCTAGAGACCTTAGCGGGGGGGCGATCCACTTT. The gene calls are TRBV20-1 and TRBJ1-6, with D perhaps matching TRBD1 (6 bases). V lost 0 bases to trimming and J lost 17 bases, with 17 bases between them. This CDR3 comprises 13 residues. CDR1 is DFQATT, CDR2 SNEGSKA, per germline (reference sequence).

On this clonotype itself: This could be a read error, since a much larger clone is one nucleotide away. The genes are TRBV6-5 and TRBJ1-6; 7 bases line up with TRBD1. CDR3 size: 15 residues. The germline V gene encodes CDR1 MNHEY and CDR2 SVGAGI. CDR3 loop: CASSHSTGRNSLLHF. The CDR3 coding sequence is TGTGCCAGCAGTCACTCGACAGGGAGGAATTCACTCCTCCACTTT.

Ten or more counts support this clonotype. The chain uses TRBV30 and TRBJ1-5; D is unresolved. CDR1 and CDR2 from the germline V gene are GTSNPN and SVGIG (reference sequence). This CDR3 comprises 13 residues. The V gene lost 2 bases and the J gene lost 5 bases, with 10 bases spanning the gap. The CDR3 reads CAWSTGFDQPQHF. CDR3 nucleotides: TGTGCCTGGAGTACGGGGTTCGATCAGCCCCAGCATTTT.

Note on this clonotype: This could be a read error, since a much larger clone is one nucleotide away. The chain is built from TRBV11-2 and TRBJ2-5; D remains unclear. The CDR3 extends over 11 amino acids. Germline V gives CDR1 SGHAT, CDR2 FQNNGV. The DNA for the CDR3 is TGTGCCAGCAGCCAGAGGTGGACCCCGTACTTC. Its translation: CASSQRWTPYF.

The CDR3 protein is CASSLPRRLAEEETQYF. The CDR3 DNA reads TGTGCCAGCAGCTTACCGAGGAGACTAGCGGAGGAAGAGACCCAGTACTTC. The rearrangement joins TRBV7-2 to TRBJ2-5, with 9 bases identical to TRBD2. The CDR3 is 17 amino acids. The ends lost 2 bases at V and 3 bases at J; junction bases unmatched: 10. CDR1 and CDR2 (germline): SGHTA, FQGNSA.

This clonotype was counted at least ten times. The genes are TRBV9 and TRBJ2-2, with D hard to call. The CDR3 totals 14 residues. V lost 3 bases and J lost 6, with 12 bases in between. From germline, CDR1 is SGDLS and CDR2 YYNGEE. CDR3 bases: TGTGCCAGCAGCGCCCCAGTGTCCGCCGGGGAGCTGTTTTTT. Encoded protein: CASSAPVSAGELFF.

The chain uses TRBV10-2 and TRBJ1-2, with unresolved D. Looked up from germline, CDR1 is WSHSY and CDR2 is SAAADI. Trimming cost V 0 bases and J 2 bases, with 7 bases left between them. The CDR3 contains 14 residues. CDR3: CASSESISNYGYTF. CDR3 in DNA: TGCGCCAGCAGTGAGTCGATCAGCAACTATGGCTACACCTTC.

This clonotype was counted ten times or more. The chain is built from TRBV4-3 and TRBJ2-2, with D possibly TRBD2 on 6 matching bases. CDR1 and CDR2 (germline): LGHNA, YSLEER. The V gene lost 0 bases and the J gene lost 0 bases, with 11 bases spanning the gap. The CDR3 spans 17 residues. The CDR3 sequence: CASSQDELAANTGELFF. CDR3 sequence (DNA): TGCGCCAGCAGCCAAGACGAACTAGCAGCGAACACCGGGGAGCTGTTTTTT.

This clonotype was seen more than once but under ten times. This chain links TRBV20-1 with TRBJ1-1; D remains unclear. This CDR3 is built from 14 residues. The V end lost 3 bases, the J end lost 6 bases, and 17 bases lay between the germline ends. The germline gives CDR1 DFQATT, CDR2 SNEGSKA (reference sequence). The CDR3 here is CSASRRAREAEAFF. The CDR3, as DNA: TGCAGTGCTAGTAGGAGGGCGCGGGAGGCTGAAGCTTTCTTT.

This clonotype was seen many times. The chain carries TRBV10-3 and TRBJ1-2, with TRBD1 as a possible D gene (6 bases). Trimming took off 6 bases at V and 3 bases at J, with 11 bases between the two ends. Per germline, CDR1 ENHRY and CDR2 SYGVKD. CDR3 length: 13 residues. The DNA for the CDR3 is TGTGCCATCAGGAGGGAGGGGGACTATGGCTACACCTTC. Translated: CAIRREGDYGYTF.

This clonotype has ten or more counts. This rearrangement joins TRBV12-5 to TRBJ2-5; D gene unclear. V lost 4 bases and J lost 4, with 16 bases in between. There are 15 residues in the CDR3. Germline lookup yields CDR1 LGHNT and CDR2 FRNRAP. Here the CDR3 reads CASGYQLRRAETQYF. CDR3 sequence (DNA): TGTGCTAGTGGTTACCAGCTCCGCCGGGCAGAGACCCAGTACTTC.

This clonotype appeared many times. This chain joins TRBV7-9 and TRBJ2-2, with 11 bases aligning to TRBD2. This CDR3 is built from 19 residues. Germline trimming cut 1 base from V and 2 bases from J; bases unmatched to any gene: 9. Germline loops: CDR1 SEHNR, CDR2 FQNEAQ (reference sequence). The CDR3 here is CASSLVSGGLAANTGELFF. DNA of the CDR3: TGTGCCAGCAGCTTAGTATCCGGGGGACTAGCGGCAAACACCGGGGAGCTGTTTTTT. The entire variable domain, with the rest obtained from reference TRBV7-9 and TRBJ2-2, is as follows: DTGVSQNPRHKITKRGQNVTFRCDPISEHNRLYWYRQTLGQGPEFLTYFQNEAQLEKSRLLSDRFSAERPKGSFSTLEIQRTEQGDSAMYLCASSLVSGGLAANTGELFFGEGSRLTVL.

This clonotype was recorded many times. The CDR3 sequence is CASSQDQAREQYF. CDR3 DNA: TGTGCCAGCAGCCAAGATCAAGCTCGGGAGCAGTACTTC. The gene calls are TRBV4-2 and TRBJ2-7; D is uncertain. This CDR3 comprises 13 residues. V lost 0 bases, J lost 7 bases, and 10 bases lay in between. Germline V gene data show CDR1 as LGHNA and CDR2 as YNFKEQ.

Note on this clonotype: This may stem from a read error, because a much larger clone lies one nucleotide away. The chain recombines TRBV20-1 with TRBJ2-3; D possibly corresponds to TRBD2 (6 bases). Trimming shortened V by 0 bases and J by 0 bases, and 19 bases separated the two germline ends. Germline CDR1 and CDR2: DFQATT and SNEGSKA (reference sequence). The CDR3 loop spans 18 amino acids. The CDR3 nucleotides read TGCAGTGCTAGAGATGGGGCTAGCGACGCTCATAGCACAGATACGCAGTATTTT. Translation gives CSARDGASDAHSTDTQYF.

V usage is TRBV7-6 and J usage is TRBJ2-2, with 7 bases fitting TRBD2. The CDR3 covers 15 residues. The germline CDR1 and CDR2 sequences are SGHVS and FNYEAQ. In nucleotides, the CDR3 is TGTGCTCGAGAGCTCCGGGGGGCGAACACCGGGGAGCTGTTTTTT. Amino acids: CARELRGANTGELFF.

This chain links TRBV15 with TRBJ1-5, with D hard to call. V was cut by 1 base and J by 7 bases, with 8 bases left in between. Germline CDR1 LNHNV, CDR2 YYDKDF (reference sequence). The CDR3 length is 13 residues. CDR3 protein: CATSRVYGQPQHF. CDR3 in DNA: TGTGCCACCAGCAGAGTATACGGGCAGCCCCAGCATTTT.

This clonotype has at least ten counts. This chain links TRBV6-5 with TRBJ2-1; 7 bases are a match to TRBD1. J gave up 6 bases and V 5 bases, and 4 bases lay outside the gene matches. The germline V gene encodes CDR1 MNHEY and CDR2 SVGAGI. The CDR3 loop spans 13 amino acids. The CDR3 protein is CASSADRANEQFF. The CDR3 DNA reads TGTGCCAGCAGTGCCGACAGGGCCAATGAGCAGTTCTTC.

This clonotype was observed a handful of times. This CDR3 is CASSYRLAGSTDTQYF. The CDR3 DNA sequence: TGTGCCAGCAGTTACCGGCTAGCGGGGTCCACAGATACGCAGTATTTT. The genes are TRBV6-2 or TRBV6-3 and TRBJ2-3, with 9 nucleotides matching TRBD2. Unmatched junction bases numbered 5, after V lost 2 bases and J lost 2 bases. The CDR3 is 16 amino acids. Looked up from germline, CDR1 is MNHEY and CDR2 is SVGEGT.

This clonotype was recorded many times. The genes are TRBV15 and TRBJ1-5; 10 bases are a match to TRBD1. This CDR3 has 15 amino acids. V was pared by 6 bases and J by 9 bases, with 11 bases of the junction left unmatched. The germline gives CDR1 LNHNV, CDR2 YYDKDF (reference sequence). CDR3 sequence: CATSIDRGHRPPQHF. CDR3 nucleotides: TGTGCCACCAGTATCGACAGGGGGCATCGGCCGCCCCAGCATTTT.